This TCR beta chain is drawn from a study of low-dose radiotherapy and immunotherapy resistance in tumors. Study in general: Fractions of 1 Gy went to Cohort 2 every two weeks, for 13 Gy over 26 weeks.

With 5 bases clipped from V and 0 bases from J, the junction kept 13 bases outside the gene matches. Germline V gene sequence: CDR1 SGHVS, CDR2 FQNEAQ. CDR3 length: 20 residues. Many counts were recorded for this clonotype. TRAV- and TRBV-specific primers, spanning alpha and beta chains, primed first-strand cDNA. With a V-primer adapter and a constant-region primer, TCRs were amplified for about 19 PCR cycles. TCRdb itself ran the reads through MiXCR, one entry per CDR3 protein. Found here are tens of thousands of distinct CDR3 sequences, 18% of them singletons; the top ten hold less than 3.5%. This sample's time point: before trial treatment. Donors received nivolumab, ipilimumab, aspirin, low-dose cyclophosphamide and low-dose radiotherapy.

Sequencing used PBMCs, obtained before treatment. The receptor's source is a male donor with prostate cancer. The chain couples TRBV7-8 to TRBJ2-6; 10 bases map to TRBD1. The CDR3 here is CASSTNPGTGAYSGANVLTF. The CDR3 DNA reads as TGTGCCAGCAGCACGAACCCCGGGACAGGGGCCTACTCTGGGGCCAACGTCCTGACTTTC. The full variable domain, its missing parts supplied by reference TRBV7-8 and TRBJ2-6, is GAGVSQSPRYKVAKRGQDVALRCDPISGHVSLFWYQQALGQGPEFLTYFQNEAQLDKSGLPSDRFFAERPEGSVSTLKIQRTQQEDSAVYLCASSTNPGTGAYSGANVLTFGAGSRLTVL.